This T cell receptor beta chain was identified in a study of T cells in Graves' hyperthyroidism and ophthalmopathy. Amplification of TCR beta CDR3 regions used RNA as the template. The TCR CDR3 first-round RT-PCR relied on the HTBI primer set. TCRdb re-called the multiplex PCR reads through MiXCR, storing one row per CDR3 protein. The sample includes 650,000 to 750,000 distinct CDR3 sequences, 12% to 15% of them seen just once. The CDR3 has 12 residues. Trimming took off 5 bases at V and 7 bases at J, with 6 bases between the two ends. Germline V lookup: CDR1 SNHLY, CDR2 FYNNEI. This clonotype was seen only a few times.

V is TRBV2 and J is TRBJ1-6; no reliable D call. The clonotype comes from a woman between 18 and 29 years old with Graves' hyperthyroidism. Sequencing used blood. The CDR3 DNA sequence: TGTGCCAGCAGTAAGCAGAATTCACCCCTCCACTTT. Translated: CASSKQNSPLHF.